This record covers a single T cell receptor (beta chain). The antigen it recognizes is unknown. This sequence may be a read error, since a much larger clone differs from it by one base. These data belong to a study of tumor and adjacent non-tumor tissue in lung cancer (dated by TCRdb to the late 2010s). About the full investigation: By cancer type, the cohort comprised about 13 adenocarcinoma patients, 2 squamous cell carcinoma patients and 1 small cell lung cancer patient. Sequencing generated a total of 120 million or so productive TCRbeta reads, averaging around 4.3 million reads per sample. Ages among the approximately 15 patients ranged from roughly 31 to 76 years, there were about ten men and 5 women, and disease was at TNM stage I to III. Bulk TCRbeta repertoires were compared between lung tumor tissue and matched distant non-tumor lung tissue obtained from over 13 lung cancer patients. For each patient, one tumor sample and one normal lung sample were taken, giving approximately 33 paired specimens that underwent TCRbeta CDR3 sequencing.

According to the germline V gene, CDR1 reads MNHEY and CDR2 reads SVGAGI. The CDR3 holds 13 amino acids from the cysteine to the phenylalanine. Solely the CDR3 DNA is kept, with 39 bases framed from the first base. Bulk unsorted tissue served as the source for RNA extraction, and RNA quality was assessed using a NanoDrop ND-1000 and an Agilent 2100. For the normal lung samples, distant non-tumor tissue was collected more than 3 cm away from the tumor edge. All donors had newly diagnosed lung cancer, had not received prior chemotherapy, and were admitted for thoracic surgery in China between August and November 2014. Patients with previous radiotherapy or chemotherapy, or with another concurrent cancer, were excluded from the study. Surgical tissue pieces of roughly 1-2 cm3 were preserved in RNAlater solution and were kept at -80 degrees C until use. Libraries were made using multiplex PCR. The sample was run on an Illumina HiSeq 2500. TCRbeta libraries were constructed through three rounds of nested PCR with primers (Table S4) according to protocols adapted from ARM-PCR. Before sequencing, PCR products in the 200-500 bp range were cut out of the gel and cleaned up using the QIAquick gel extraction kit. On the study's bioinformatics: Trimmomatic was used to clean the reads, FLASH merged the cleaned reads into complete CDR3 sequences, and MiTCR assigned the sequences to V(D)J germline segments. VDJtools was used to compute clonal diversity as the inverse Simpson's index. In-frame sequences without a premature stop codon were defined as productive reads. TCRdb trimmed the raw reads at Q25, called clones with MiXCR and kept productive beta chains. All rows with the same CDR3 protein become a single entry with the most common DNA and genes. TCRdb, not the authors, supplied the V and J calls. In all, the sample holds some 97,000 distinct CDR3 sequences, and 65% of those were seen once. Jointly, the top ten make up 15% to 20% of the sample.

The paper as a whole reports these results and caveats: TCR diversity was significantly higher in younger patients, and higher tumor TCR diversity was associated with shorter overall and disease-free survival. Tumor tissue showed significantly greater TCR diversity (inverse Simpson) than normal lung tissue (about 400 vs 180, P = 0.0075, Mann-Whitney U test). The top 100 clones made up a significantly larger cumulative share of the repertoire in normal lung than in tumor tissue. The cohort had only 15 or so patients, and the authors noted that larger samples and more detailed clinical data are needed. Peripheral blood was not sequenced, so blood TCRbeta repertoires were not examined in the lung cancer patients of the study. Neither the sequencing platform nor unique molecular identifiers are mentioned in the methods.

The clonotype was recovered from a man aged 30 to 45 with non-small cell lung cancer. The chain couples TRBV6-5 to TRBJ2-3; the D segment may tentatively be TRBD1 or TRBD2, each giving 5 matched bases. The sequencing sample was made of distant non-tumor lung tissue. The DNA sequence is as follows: TGTACCAGCACTACGACGTGGGGGGATACGCAGTATTTT. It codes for CTSTTTWGDTQYF.